The 6 T cell receptor beta chains below were found in one sample sequenced in a study of T cell responses to AZD1222 COVID-19 vaccine. Generated by immunoSEQ multiplex PCR, the TCRdb table keeps only in-frame clones and is missing some. The data contain 120,000 or so clones, about nine tenths of them seen just once; the ten biggest clones take up 7.2%. The sample consisted of peripheral blood, taken on day 0 of AZD1222 vaccination. The origin of the receptors is an adult in good health.

This clone was seen more than once but under ten times. V gene TRBV6-2 or TRBV6-3 combines with J gene TRBJ2-2, with 11 bases aligning to TRBD2. V lost 5 bases, J lost 5 bases, and 7 bases stayed unmatched. The CDR3 totals 16 residues. Germline CDR1 reads MNHEY; CDR2 reads SVGEGT. Here the CDR3 reads CASSRLAGGFTGELFF. CDR3 nucleotide sequence: TGTGCCAGCAGTCGCCTAGCGGGAGGTTTTACCGGGGAGCTGTTTTTT.

The genes are TRBV4-1 and TRBJ2-5; D is perhaps TRBD1 (6 bases). Germline CDR1 and CDR2: MGHRA and YSYEKL. This CDR3 region has 15 residues. Trimming pared 0 bases from V and 3 bases from J, leaving 11 bases between. CDR3: CASSQEEGDKETQYF. CDR3 bases: TGCGCCAGCAGCCAAGAAGAGGGGGATAAAGAGACCCAGTACTTC.

The rearrangement uses TRBV7-8 and TRBJ2-3; D not certain. V shed 2 bases and J shed 5 bases, with 8 bases lying between them. CDR3 length: 13 residues. CDR1 and CDR2 (germline): SGHVS, FQNEAQ. Written as DNA, the CDR3 is TGTGCCAGCAGCTTACTAGAAGGAGATACGCAGTATTTT. It is translated as CASSLLEGDTQYF. The full variable domain, completed using reference TRBV7-8 and TRBJ2-3, is GAGVSQSPRYKVAKRGQDVALRCDPISGHVSLFWYQQALGQGPEFLTYFQNEAQLDKSGLPSDRFFAERPEGSVSTLKIQRTQQEDSAVYLCASSLLEGDTQYFGPGTRLTVL.

The chain has TRBV28 and TRBJ1-4, with D perhaps TRBD1 (6 bases). Germline V gene sequence: CDR1 MDHEN, CDR2 SYDVKM. The CDR3 has 15 amino acids. The germline V and J ends were trimmed by 2 bases and 7 bases, with 14 bases remaining between them. The CDR3 loop is CASSLPGEASEKLFF. The CDR3 DNA follows: TGTGCCAGCAGTTTACCAGGGGAGGCGAGTGAAAAACTGTTTTTT.

The gene calls are TRBV6-2 or TRBV6-3 and TRBJ2-2; no reliable D call. This CDR3 spans 16 amino acids. The V gene's germline CDR1 is MNHEY and CDR2 SVGEGT. Between the trimmed V and J ends, which lost 7 bases and 2 bases, there was a span of 17 bases. The CDR3 DNA is TGTGCCAGCACCCCCTACCGGGCCTTAAACACCGGGGAGCTGTTTTTT. This translates into CASTPYRALNTGELFF.

The CDR3 region has the DNA TGTGCCAGCAGCCAAGATCGACAGGTGCTTGGGAACACTGAAGCTTTCTTT. It specifies CASSQDRQVLGNTEAFF. The chain links TRBV3-1 (or the pseudogene TRBV3-2) to TRBJ1-1; D possibly corresponds to TRBD1 (6 bases). CDR3 length equals 17 residues. In germline, CDR1 is LGHDT, CDR2 YNNKEL (reference sequence). Trimming stripped 0 bases from V and 1 base from J, with 15 bases between.